The 3 T cell receptor beta chains below were found in one sample sequenced in a study of blood T cell repertoires in COVID-19. Using immunoSEQ multiplex PCR, the repertoire was profiled, and TCRdb retains in-frame clones only, with some absent. The sample contains about 200,000 clones, around four fifths of which appear only once. The sequenced sample consisted of peripheral blood. The source is a woman older than 75 with COVID-19, enrolled during active disease.

Comment on this clone: Other DNA variants within this sample encode the same CDR3. This rearrangement joins TRBV6-5 to TRBJ1-1; D remains ambiguous. The V end was cut by 1 base, the J end by 1 base, with 4 bases between. Per germline, CDR1 MNHEY and CDR2 SVGAGI. This CDR3 region has 13 residues. CDR3 nucleotides: TGTGCCAGCAGTTACTACGGGAACACTGAAGCTTTCTTT. Translated: CASSYYGNTEAFF.

The genes are TRBV7-8 and TRBJ2-7; a weak D match, TRBD2 (6 bases). CDR3 size: 16 residues. Deletions cut 4 bases from V and 5 bases from J, with 21 bases between. CDR1 is SGHVS, CDR2 FQNEAQ, per germline. Written as DNA, the CDR3 is TGTGCCAGCAGCTCAGTACCCGGGAGAGGGGCCGACGAGCAGTACTTC. Its protein product is CASSSVPGRGADEQYF.

The J gene is TRBJ2-2, the V gene TRBV3-1 (or the pseudogene TRBV3-2); 7 positions agree with TRBD1. V trimming: 4 bases; J trimming: 0 bases; junction bases outside the gene matches: 8. This CDR3 has 17 amino acids. Per germline, CDR1 LGHDT and CDR2 YNNKEL (reference sequence). CDR3 nucleotides: TGTGCCAGCAGCCCTGGGACAGAGGGATCGAACACCGGGGAGCTGTTTTTT. Protein product: CASSPGTEGSNTGELFF.